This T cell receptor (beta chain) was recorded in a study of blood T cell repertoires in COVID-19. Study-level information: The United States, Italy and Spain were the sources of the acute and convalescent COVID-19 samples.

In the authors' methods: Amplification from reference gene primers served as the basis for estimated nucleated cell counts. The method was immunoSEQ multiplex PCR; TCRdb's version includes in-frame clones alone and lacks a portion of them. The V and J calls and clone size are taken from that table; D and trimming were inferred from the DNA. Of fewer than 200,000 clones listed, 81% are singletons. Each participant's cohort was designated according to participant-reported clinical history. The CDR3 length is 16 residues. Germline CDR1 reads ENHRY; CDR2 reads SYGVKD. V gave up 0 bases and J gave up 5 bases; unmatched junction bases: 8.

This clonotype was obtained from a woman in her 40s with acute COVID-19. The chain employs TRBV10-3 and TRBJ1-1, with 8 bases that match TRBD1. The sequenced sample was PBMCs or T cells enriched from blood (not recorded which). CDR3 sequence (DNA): TGTGCCATCAGTGAGTCGGAGGACAGGGATACAACTGAAGCTTTCTTT. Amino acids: CAISESEDRDTTEAFF.